This TCR beta chain was observed in a study of vaccination effects on CD4 cells after COVID-19. Study-wide context: Sequencing followed a ViraFEST assay step that expanded antigen-specific CD4+ T cells with viral peptide pools.

In germline, CDR1 is SGHRS, CDR2 YFSETQ. This CDR3 is 14 amino acids long. V dropped 3 bases and J dropped 4 bases, with 13 bases sitting between them. On approximately day 9 of culture, CD4+ T cells were separated out. Each participant received a vaccine that was either BNT162b2 or mRNA-1273, given as two doses. TCRdb's table, derived via immunoSEQ multiplex PCR, lists solely in-frame clones and lacks some. Of fewer than 85,000 clones listed, 70% to 85% were seen once; the top ten hold about 2.3%. As regards this clone: Its specificity is not known.

The chain has TRBV5-1 and TRBJ1-1, with D possibly TRBD1 on 6 matching bases. The specimen comprised CD4+ T cells from PBMCs cultured without peptide, sampled after COVID-19 vaccination. This sequence was found in a human donor who received a COVID-19 vaccine. The CDR3 protein is CASSSGQLGTEAFF. The CDR3 nucleotides read TGCGCCAGCAGCTCTGGACAGCTTGGCACTGAAGCTTTCTTT.